These 5 T cell receptor beta chains came from one sample sequenced in a study of T cells in Graves' hyperthyroidism and ophthalmopathy. Researchers amplified the TCR beta CDR3 regions from RNA transcripts. HTBI primers drove first-round RT-PCR of the TCR CDR3. TCRdb fed the multiplex PCR reads into MiXCR, producing one record per CDR3 protein. The sample lists about 600,000 distinct CDR3 sequences, 11% to 15% occurring once. What was sequenced was blood. These receptors all stem from a woman aged 18-35 years with Graves' ophthalmopathy.

This clonotype was observed many times. The V call is TRBV27, the J call TRBJ2-1; D remains ambiguous. This CDR3 has 13 amino acids. Trimming took 0 bases from V and 4 from J, leaving 4 bases between them. Per the germline V gene, CDR1 is MNHEY and CDR2 is SMNVEV (reference sequence). CDR3 region: CASSLSEYNEQFF. In nucleotides, the CDR3 is TGTGCCAGCAGTTTATCAGAGTACAATGAGCAGTTCTTC.

In this sample, this clonotype turned up many times. The rearrangement joins TRBV12-3 or TRBV12-4 to TRBJ2-7; 10 bases are shared with TRBD2. V dropped 6 bases and J dropped 4; count of bases not matched to a gene: 12. The CDR3 loop spans 16 amino acids. CDR3: CASSPRGAGGGYEQYF. CDR3 nucleotide sequence: TGTGCCAGCAGCCCTCGGGGAGCGGGAGGGGGATACGAGCAGTACTTC.

Details on this clonotype: A junction boundary mismatches the germline segment, possibly from a read error. The chain combines TRBV10-3 with TRBJ1-2, with D tentatively TRBD1 (6 bases). This CDR3 has 15 amino acids. Germline CDR1 ENHRY, CDR2 SYGVKD. The CDR3 protein is CAISEEFTGPEGYTF. The CDR3 DNA is TGCGCCATCAGTGAGGAATTTACAGGGCCCGAGGGCTACACCTTC.

CDR3 amino acids: CSARAGSGNTIYF. CDR3 nucleotide sequence: TGCAGTGCTAGGGCCGGCTCTGGAAACACCATATATTTT. This rearrangement joins TRBV20-1 to TRBJ1-3; D not certain. The CDR3 has 13 residues. Germline V lookup: CDR1 DFQATT, CDR2 SNEGSKA (reference sequence). V lost 3 bases to trimming and J lost 0 bases, with 6 bases between them.

The sample holds a few counts of this clonotype. This sequence joins TRBV9 and TRBJ1-3; tentatively, D is TRBD1 (6 bases). V gave up 3 bases and J gave up 2 bases, with 15 bases separating them. Germline V gene data show CDR1 as SGDLS and CDR2 as YYNGEE. The CDR3 sequence is 16 residues long. CDR3 nucleotide sequence: TGTGCCAGCAGCGCATCAAGGGGGTTGGCTGGAAACACCATATATTTT. It yields the protein CASSASRGLAGNTIYF.